A single sample gave rise to the 29 T cell receptor beta chains below, sequenced in a study of blood T cell repertoires in COVID-19. Generated by immunoSEQ multiplex PCR, the TCRdb table keeps only in-frame clones and is missing some. Among approximately 90,000 clones, roughly 84% were seen once, and the ten largest hold around 12%. Sequencing was carried out using peripheral blood. The origin of the receptors is a human donor in a cohort sampled during active COVID-19.

This sequence joins TRBV4-1 and TRBJ1-2; D is ambiguous. The germline V gene encodes CDR1 MGHRA and CDR2 YSYEKL. The CDR3 totals 15 residues. Between the trimmed V and J ends, which lost 0 bases and 4 bases, there was a span of 12 bases. CDR3 DNA sequence: TGCGCCAGCAGCCAAGAAAAGGAGGGCTTCTATGGCTACACCTTC. Its protein product is CASSQEKEGFYGYTF.

The V gene is TRBV5-6, the J gene TRBJ1-2; D unclear. The CDR3 covers 14 residues. Trimming pared 3 bases from V and 0 bases from J, leaving 9 bases between. Germline V gene lookup returns CDR1 SGHDT and CDR2 YYEEEE. CDR3 region: CASSSGLANYGYTF. CDR3 nucleotide sequence: TGTGCCAGCAGCTCGGGGTTAGCTAACTATGGCTACACCTTC.

This chain connects TRBV9 to TRBJ2-7, with D perhaps TRBD1 (6 bases). This CDR3 region has 15 residues. Germline V gene sequence: CDR1 SGDLS, CDR2 YYNGEE. V lost 5 bases, J lost 2 bases, and 17 bases lay in between. The CDR3, as DNA: TGTGCCAGCAGTGTAAACAGGGCCCCCACCTACGAGCAGTACTTC. The encoded protein is CASSVNRAPTYEQYF.

The chain uses TRBV29-1 and TRBJ2-5, with TRBD1 matching 8 bases. Germline assignment: CDR1 SQVTM and CDR2 ANQGSEA. Germline trimming cut 6 bases from V and 3 bases from J; bases unmatched to any gene: 12. The CDR3 length is 15 residues. The CDR3 DNA sequence: TGCAGCGTACGTCCGGGGCAGGGGGCCGAAGAGACCCAGTACTTC. Translated, it gives CSVRPGQGAEETQYF. Full variable domain (remainder filled in from reference TRBV29-1 and TRBJ2-5): SAVISQKPSRDICQRGTSLTIQCQVDSQVTMMFWYRQQPGQSLTLIATANQGSEATYESGFVIDKFPISRPNLTFSTLTVSNMSPEDSSIYLCSVRPGQGAEETQYFGPGTRLLVL.

V gene TRBV5-4 combines with J gene TRBJ1-2, with 11 bases that match TRBD1. The germline CDR1 and CDR2 sequences are SGHNT and YYREEE (reference sequence). This CDR3 has 13 residues. V gave up 3 bases and J gave up 7 bases; unmatched junction bases: 2. This chain's CDR3 is CASSSGQGGGYTF. The DNA of the CDR3 is TGTGCCAGCAGCTCGGGACAGGGGGGTGGCTACACCTTC.

V is TRBV9 and J is TRBJ2-3; 10 bases match TRBD2. The CDR3 length is 16 residues. Germline V gene lookup returns CDR1 SGDLS and CDR2 YYNGEE. Trimming at V came to 0 bases and at J to 1 base, leaving 2 bases not matched to a gene. CDR3 DNA sequence: TGTGCCAGCAGCGTAGCCACTAGCGGGGGCACAGATACGCAGTATTTT. Its protein product is CASSVATSGGTDTQYF.

The gene calls are TRBV30 and TRBJ1-5, with D perhaps TRBD1 (6 bases). The V end lost 2 bases, the J end lost 7 bases, and 15 bases lay between the germline ends. In germline, CDR1 is GTSNPN, CDR2 SVGIG (reference sequence). The CDR3 runs to 14 residues. The CDR3 DNA reads as TGTGCCTGGAGTTTAGGGGGATATGGACAGCCCCAGCATTTT. It is translated as CAWSLGGYGQPQHF.

The chain joins TRBV19 to TRBJ1-1; D gene uncertain. Trimming removed 6 bases at V and 1 base at J, with 9 bases between. The CDR3 sequence is 13 residues long. The germline V gene encodes CDR1 LNHDA and CDR2 SQIVND (reference sequence). CDR3 residues: CASRGPRNTEAFF. DNA for the CDR3: TGTGCCAGTAGGGGCCCGCGGAACACTGAAGCTTTCTTT.

J is TRBJ1-4 and V is TRBV19; D unresolved. Germline lookup yields CDR1 LNHDA and CDR2 SQIVND (reference sequence). This CDR3 has 14 amino acids. V lost 4 bases and J 0 bases, leaving 6 bases between the germline ends. In DNA form, the CDR3 reads TGTGCCAGTAGTACGGGGACAACTAATGAAAAACTGTTTTTT. Translation gives CASSTGTTNEKLFF. The whole variable domain, filled in from reference TRBV19 and TRBJ1-4, reads DGGITQSPKYLFRKEGQNVTLSCEQNLNHDAMYWYRQDPGQGLRLIYYSQIVNDFQKGDIAEGYSVSREKKESFPLTVTSAQKNPTAFYLCASSTGTTNEKLFFGSGTQLSVL.

The chain joins TRBV5-6 to TRBJ2-5; D is ambiguous. Trimming took off 0 bases at V and 2 bases at J, with 5 bases between the two ends. The CDR3 extends over 13 amino acids. In germline, CDR1 is SGHDT, CDR2 YYEEEE. This CDR3 is CASSLGVQETQYF. In nucleotides, the CDR3 is TGTGCCAGCAGCTTGGGTGTACAAGAGACCCAGTACTTC.

The chain is built from TRBV2 and TRBJ1-2; 12 positions match TRBD1. Trimming took 5 bases from V and 4 from J; bases not matched to a gene: 8. Germline CDR1 and CDR2: SNHLY and FYNNEI. This CDR3 has 16 residues. In DNA, the CDR3 is TGTGCCAGCAGTCCCGGGACAGGGGGCAGGGGCTATGGCTACACCTTC. This sequence encodes CASSPGTGGRGYGYTF.

This clone turned up a few times. The rearrangement uses TRBV7-2 and TRBJ2-5; 14 bases are shared with TRBD2. Germline V gives CDR1 SGHTA, CDR2 FQGNSA. The CDR3 runs to 15 residues. V was clipped by 8 bases and J by 5 bases; unmatched bases: 7. CDR3 amino acids: CASRRLAGGRETQYF. DNA for the CDR3: TGTGCCAGCCGTAGACTAGCGGGGGGGCGGGAGACCCAGTACTTC. Looking up the rest from reference TRBV7-2 and TRBJ2-5 gives the full variable domain: GAGVSQSPSNKVTEKGKDVELRCDPISGHTALYWYRQSLGQGLEFLIYFQGNSAPDKSGLPSDRFSAERTGGSVSTLTIQRTQQEDSAVYLCASRRLAGGRETQYFGPGTRLLVL.

This chain connects TRBV9 to TRBJ2-2; 10 nucleotides match TRBD1. The CDR3 has 15 amino acids. Per germline, CDR1 SGDLS and CDR2 YYNGEE. J lost 2 bases, V lost 5 bases, and 3 bases had no gene match. The CDR3 sequence: CASRGDRGNTGELFF. As DNA, the CDR3 is TGTGCCAGCAGAGGGGACAGGGGTAACACCGGGGAGCTGTTTTTT.

The rearrangement links TRBV29-1 to TRBJ1-1, with D unclear. Germline-derived CDR1 and CDR2 are SQVTM and ANQGSEA. V lost 7 bases, J lost 0 bases, and 6 bases lay in between. The CDR3 runs to 11 residues. In DNA form, the CDR3 reads TGCAGCGCCGACTTGAACACTGAAGCTTTCTTT. Amino acid sequence: CSADLNTEAFF.

The chain carries TRBV4-3 and TRBJ1-5; D gene uncertain. The CDR3 runs to 16 residues. Germline CDR1 reads LGHNA; CDR2 reads YSLEER. V lost 0 bases to trimming and J lost 5 bases, with 14 bases between them. The DNA of the CDR3 is TGCGCCAGCAGCCAAGAAAGGAGAAGTTCCTATCAGCCCCAGCATTTT. Residues: CASSQERRSSYQPQHF.

V usage is TRBV12-3 or TRBV12-4 and J usage is TRBJ2-5, with D maybe TRBD2 (5 bases). Between the trimmed V and J ends, which lost 6 bases and 5 bases, there was a span of 7 bases. The CDR3 covers 11 residues. The CDR3 nucleotides are TGTGCCAGCAGCCGGAGGGAGACCCAGTACTTC. It is translated as CASSRRETQYF.

The chain employs TRBV5-4 and TRBJ1-1; D is unresolved. The V end lost 4 bases, the J end lost 2 bases, and 9 bases lay between the germline ends. The CDR3 has 13 amino acids. Germline-derived CDR1 and CDR2 are SGHNT and YYREEE (reference sequence). This CDR3 is CASSAQTNTEAFF. The CDR3 nucleotides read TGTGCCAGCAGCGCACAGACAAACACTGAAGCTTTCTTT.

The chain carries TRBV3-1 (or the pseudogene TRBV3-2) and TRBJ2-7; TRBD2 aligns across 10 bases. The ends lost 6 bases at V and 6 bases at J; junction bases unmatched: 8. Per the germline V gene, CDR1 is LGHDT and CDR2 is YNNKEL (reference sequence). This CDR3 comprises 14 residues. CDR3 in DNA: TGTGCCAGCAGAGAAGCGGGAGGGCCGGGCGAGCAGTACTTC. The encoded protein is CASREAGGPGEQYF.

V gene TRBV6-5 combines with J gene TRBJ1-2; TRBD1 aligns across 7 bases. V lost 10 bases and J lost 6; bases outside the gene matches: 11. Germline-derived CDR1 and CDR2 are MNHEY and SVGAGI. There are 13 residues in the CDR3. CDR3 amino acids: CATTQGIDHGYTF. The CDR3 nucleotides read TGTGCCACCACACAGGGGATAGACCATGGCTACACCTTC.

This chain links TRBV7-8 with TRBJ2-5; TRBD2 matches 7 bases. V was pared by 0 bases and J by 6 bases, with 10 bases of the junction left unmatched. This CDR3 spans 16 amino acids. Germline assignment: CDR1 SGHVS and CDR2 FQNEAQ. The CDR3 DNA reads as TGTGCCAGCAGCTTAGCGGGGCGGGGGAGCCGGAAGACCCAGTACTTC. Translating gives CASSLAGRGSRKTQYF.

This chain links TRBV9 with TRBJ2-1; the D gene is possibly TRBD2 (6 bases). The V end lost 5 bases, the J end lost 6 bases, and 15 bases lay between the germline ends. This CDR3 is 14 amino acids long. The V gene's germline CDR1 is SGDLS and CDR2 YYNGEE. The DNA for the CDR3 is TGTGCCAGCAGTCCTCGAGGGAGGACCAATGAGCAGTTCTTC. Translating gives CASSPRGRTNEQFF.

The J gene is TRBJ1-2, the V gene TRBV19; possible D gene TRBD1, 6 bases. V was cut by 8 bases and J by 0 bases, with 16 bases left in between. Per the germline V gene, CDR1 is LNHDA and CDR2 is SQIVND (reference sequence). This CDR3 is built from 15 residues. For the CDR3, the DNA is TGTGCCAGTCTTACAGGGCCGAGAGCTAACTATGGCTACACCTTC. It codes for CASLTGPRANYGYTF.

This clone has just one count. The rearrangement links TRBV2 to TRBJ1-2; TRBD1 agrees at 7 bases. The trim removed 11 bases at V and 7 bases at J, leaving 13 bases unmatched. CDR3 size: 13 residues. In germline, CDR1 is SNHLY, CDR2 FYNNEI. The CDR3 sequence is CALSKGAPGGYTF. CDR3 nucleotides: TGTGCCCTCAGCAAGGGGGCTCCGGGTGGCTACACCTTC. Full variable domain (rest looked up from reference TRBV2 and TRBJ1-2): EPEVTQTPSHQVTQMGQEVILRCVPISNHLYFYWYRQILGQKVEFLVSFYNNEISEKSEIFDDQFSVERPDGSNFTLKIRSTKLEDSAMYFCALSKGAPGGYTFGSGTRLTVV.

This clone has just one count. The J gene is TRBJ1-4, the V gene TRBV11-1; possible D gene TRBD1, 5 bases. Germline assignment: CDR1 SGHAT and CDR2 FQDESV (reference sequence). CDR3 size: 11 residues. V was pared by 3 bases and J by 12 bases, with 8 bases between. DNA for the CDR3: TGTGCCAGCAGCTTGGAGGGACAACTGTTTTTT. Translated: CASSLEGQLFF.

This clone was counted at least ten times. The V and J genes are TRBV19 and TRBJ1-1; maybe TRBD1 (5 bases). The CDR3 has 13 amino acids. Per germline, CDR1 LNHDA and CDR2 SQIVND (reference sequence). Trimming left V 7 bases short and J 11 bases short, with 20 bases between. The CDR3 protein is CASTISDIVGAFF. The CDR3 DNA reads as TGTGCCAGTACCATTTCGGACATCGTCGGTGCTTTCTTT.

The chain's CDR3 is CATSPRGWNQPQHF. The CDR3 DNA reads as TGTGCCACCAGCCCACGGGGTTGGAATCAGCCCCAGCATTTT. The genes are TRBV10-3 and TRBJ1-5; D ambiguous. V was trimmed by 10 bases and J by 4 bases, leaving 17 bases between them. The CDR3 extends over 14 amino acids. Germline CDR1 is ENHRY and CDR2 is SYGVKD.

The gene calls are TRBV15 and TRBJ1-1; no clear D. V dropped 0 bases and J dropped 2 bases, with 7 bases sitting between them. The CDR3 sequence is 14 residues long. Germline V gene sequence: CDR1 LNHNV, CDR2 YYDKDF (reference sequence). The DNA for the CDR3 is TGTGCCACCAGCAGAGAAAACTCCAACACTGAAGCTTTCTTT. It is translated as CATSRENSNTEAFF.

CDR3 amino acids: CASSSSSYEQYF. The CDR3 DNA is TGCGCCAGCAGCTCGAGCTCCTACGAGCAGTACTTC. The rearrangement joins TRBV5-1 to TRBJ2-7; no firm D call. CDR1 SGHRS and CDR2 YFSETQ come from the germline V gene. This CDR3 is 12 amino acids long. V gave up 3 bases and J gave up 0 bases, with 4 bases separating them.

The chain joins TRBV5-1 to TRBJ2-3; D gene unclear. Trimming removed 4 bases from V and 6 bases from J, with 15 bases in between. CDR1 SGHRS and CDR2 YFSETQ come from the germline V gene. The CDR3 contains 14 residues. The CDR3: CASSTRVPLDTQYF. CDR3 DNA: TGCGCCAGCAGCACCCGGGTACCCTTGGATACGCAGTATTTT.